A single sample gave rise to the 30 T cell receptor beta chains below, sequenced in a study of spatial heterogeneity in lung cancer. TCRdb itself ran the 5' RACE reads through MiXCR, one entry per CDR3 protein. Here the sample spans some 11,000 distinct CDR3 sequences, approximately 6.2% being singletons. Documented time point: sample taken at primary tumor resection. The study sequenced unsorted whole RNA from tumor, nontumor lung or frozen PBMC. Sequencing used normal lung tissue next to the tumor, obtained at surgery. The receptors come from a male donor with early-stage non-small cell lung cancer.

In this sample, this clonotype turned up a few times. V gene TRBV7-9 combines with J gene TRBJ1-3, with TRBD1 identical over 7 bases. The CDR3 consists of 16 residues. Trimming took 5 bases from V and 2 from J; bases not matched to a gene: 9. Germline lookup yields CDR1 SEHNR and CDR2 FQNEAQ (reference sequence). CDR3 amino acids: CASSPRGQSAGNTIYF. The CDR3 DNA is TGTGCCAGCAGCCCTAGGGGGCAGTCCGCTGGAAACACCATATATTTT.

This clonotype is labeled as medium-sized. The J gene is TRBJ2-1, the V gene TRBV10-3, with 14 bases matching TRBD2. Losses at the gene ends were 6 bases for V and 9 bases for J; bases not matched to a gene: 4. The CDR3 totals 14 residues. CDR1 ENHRY and CDR2 SYGVKD come from the germline V gene. The CDR3 region is CAIRGLAGEGEQFF. CDR3 nucleotide sequence: TGTGCCATCAGGGGACTAGCGGGAGAGGGTGAGCAGTTCTTC.

This clonotype occurred many times. V gene TRBV12-3 or TRBV12-4 combines with J gene TRBJ1-5; TRBD1 is a possible D gene (6 bases). CDR3 size: 15 residues. The V gene lost 6 bases and the J gene lost 0 bases, with 12 bases spanning the gap. The CDR3, as DNA: TGTGCCAGCAGAGACGACAGGTATAGCAATCAGCCCCAGCATTTT. Protein product: CASRDDRYSNQPQHF.

This clonotype appeared many times. The J gene is TRBJ2-6, the V gene TRBV6-1; no clear D gene. CDR1 is MNHNS, CDR2 SASEGT, per germline. V dropped 7 bases and J dropped 0 bases, with 10 bases sitting between them. The CDR3 runs 15 residues. CDR3 loop: CASILSFSGANVLTF. The CDR3 region has the DNA TGTGCCAGCATCCTCAGTTTCTCTGGGGCCAACGTCCTGACTTTC.

This clonotype was detected ten times or more. The chain joins TRBV7-9 to TRBJ1-2; D remains ambiguous. This CDR3 contains 14 residues. Germline CDR1 and CDR2: SEHNR and FQNEAQ (reference sequence). The V gene lost 2 bases and the J gene lost 3 bases, with 10 bases spanning the gap. CDR3 region: CASSLSGGYYGYTF. The CDR3 DNA reads TGTGCCAGCAGCTTATCCGGAGGATACTATGGCTACACCTTC.

This clonotype is labeled medium-sized. The chain joins TRBV12-3 or TRBV12-4 to TRBJ2-2; D may be TRBD2 (6 bases). The CDR3 extends over 14 amino acids. V dropped 3 bases and J dropped 7 bases, with 12 bases sitting between them. This CDR3 is CASSFGGKYGELFF. In nucleotides, the CDR3 is TGTGCCAGCAGTTTTGGGGGGAAGTACGGGGAGCTGTTTTTT.

This clonotype has at least ten counts. The chain recombines TRBV27 with TRBJ2-7, with a tentative D call TRBD2 (5 bases). The length of the CDR3 is 13 residues. CDR1 is MNHEY and CDR2 is SMNVEV in the germline V gene (reference sequence). Trimming stripped 3 bases from V and 1 base from J, with 7 bases between. CDR3 region: CASSFRGSYEQYF. Here the CDR3 DNA reads TGTGCCAGCAGTTTCCGGGGTTCCTACGAGCAGTACTTC.

This chain connects TRBV7-9 to TRBJ2-6, with 8 nucleotides matching TRBD1. The junction had 7 bases not matched to a gene; V was cut back by 7 bases and J by 2 bases. Germline values: CDR1 SEHNR, CDR2 FQNEAQ (reference sequence). The CDR3 contains 16 residues. CDR3 sequence (DNA): TGTGCCAGCACCGGACAGGGAGGCCCTGGGGCCAACGTCCTGACTTTC. It translates to CASTGQGGPGANVLTF.

This clonotype was seen more than once but under ten times. The chain uses TRBV3-1 and TRBJ1-2, with D uncertain. In germline, CDR1 is LGHDT, CDR2 YNNKEL (reference sequence). The CDR3 extends over 15 amino acids. With 1 base removed from V and 5 bases from J, the gap between germline ends came to 14 bases. Here the CDR3 DNA reads TGTGCCAGCAGCCAAGGTCCGGGCTGGAAATATGGCTACACCTTC. Translation: CASSQGPGWKYGYTF.

This clonotype was counted many times. The V gene is TRBV7-6, the J gene TRBJ2-1; 10 positions agree with TRBD1. Per the germline V gene, CDR1 is SGHVS and CDR2 is FNYEAQ. Trimming at V came to 1 base and at J to 7 bases, leaving 7 bases not matched to a gene. The CDR3 is 16 residues long. CDR3 loop: CASSLEGTGARNEQFF. CDR3 coding DNA: TGTGCCAGCAGCTTAGAGGGGACAGGGGCGAGAAATGAGCAGTTCTTC.

CDR3 DNA sequence: TGTGCCAGCAGTGGAATAAACACAGATACGCAGTATTTT. Protein sequence: CASSGINTDTQYF. V gene TRBV7-9 combines with J gene TRBJ2-3; D ambiguous. V was pared by 6 bases and J by 2 bases, with 9 bases between. CDR1 and CDR2 from the germline V gene are SEHNR and FQNEAQ (reference sequence). CDR3 size: 13 residues.

This clonotype is judged medium-sized. The CDR3 DNA follows: TGTGCCAGCAGTTTGCCCGGGGCTATTAGCACAGATACGCAGTATTTT. Translated, it gives CASSLPGAISTDTQYF. This chain links TRBV27 with TRBJ2-3; the D gene could be TRBD1 or TRBD2 (5 bases each). Germline V CDR1 and CDR2: MNHEY, SMNVEV (reference sequence). The V and J ends lost 3 bases and 0 bases respectively, with 13 bases between them. The CDR3 consists of 16 residues.

This sequence joins TRBV27 and TRBJ1-5; D might be TRBD1 (6 bases). The V gene's germline CDR1 is MNHEY and CDR2 SMNVEV (reference sequence). The CDR3 loop spans 14 amino acids. With 6 bases removed from V and 3 bases from J, the gap between germline ends came to 12 bases. CDR3 region: CASSSGQFNQPQHF. CDR3 sequence (DNA): TGTGCCAGCAGCTCAGGACAGTTCAATCAGCCCCAGCATTTT.

This clonotype was detected ten times or more. J is TRBJ2-1 and V is TRBV7-2, with 14 bases identical to TRBD2. CDR3 size: 18 residues. Germline V CDR1 and CDR2: SGHTA, FQGNSA. J gave up 4 bases and V 5 bases, and 10 bases lay outside the gene matches. Here the CDR3 DNA reads TGTGCCAGCAGCCTAGAGGGACTAGCGGGAGTATCTTACAATGAGCAGTTCTTC. It translates to CASSLEGLAGVSYNEQFF.

This clonotype was detected ten times or more. The junction does not match germline at one end; this may be a read error. The chain links TRBV25-1 to TRBJ1-1; a possible D gene is TRBD1 (5 bases). This CDR3 region has 15 residues. Germline V gene data show CDR1 as MGHDK and CDR2 as SYGVNS. CDR3 bases: TGTGCCAGCAGTGAGCCGGGACGGGGGAACTCTGAAGCTTTCTTT. Protein: CASSEPGRGNSEAFF. Combining the CDR3 with reference TRBV25-1 and TRBJ1-1 gives the whole variable domain EADIYQTPRYLVIGTGKKITLECSQTMGHDKMYWYQQDPGMELHLIHYSYGVNSTEKGDLSSESTVSRIRTEHFPLTLESARPSHTSQYLCASSEPGRGNSEAFFGQGTRLTVV.

This clonotype is deemed medium-sized. The chain couples TRBV18 to TRBJ1-4; 7 bases line up with TRBD1. Germline trimming cut 6 bases from V and 1 base from J; bases unmatched to any gene: 5. From germline, CDR1 is KGHSH and CDR2 LQKENI. The CDR3 has 15 residues. The CDR3 DNA is TGTGCCAGCTCCGGGGGACAGAAAACTAATGAAAAACTGTTTTTT. Translated: CASSGGQKTNEKLFF.

Many counts were recorded for this clonotype. The chain couples TRBV12-3 or TRBV12-4 to TRBJ2-2, with 7 positions matching TRBD1. The CDR3 is 15 residues long. V was pared by 2 bases and J by 7 bases, with 7 bases of the junction left unmatched. The CDR3 loop is CASSLRTGGFGELFF. DNA of the CDR3: TGTGCCAGCAGTTTAAGGACAGGTGGATTCGGGGAGCTGTTTTTT.

By frequency in the sample, this clonotype is large. The V and J genes are TRBV6-5 and TRBJ2-3; D may be TRBD2 (6 bases). The CDR3 sequence is 15 residues long. The germline CDR1 and CDR2 sequences are MNHEY and SVGAGI. Trimming cost V 2 bases and J 2 bases, with 11 bases left between them. CDR3 sequence: CASSYQASVTDTQYF. The CDR3 coding sequence is TGTGCCAGCAGTTACCAGGCTAGCGTCACAGATACGCAGTATTTT.

This clonotype came up many times. The V call is TRBV18, the J call TRBJ2-7; D possibly matches TRBD1 or TRBD2 (6 bases each). V was cut by 3 bases and J by 7 bases, with 13 bases left in between. The CDR3 totals 13 residues. CDR1 KGHSH and CDR2 LQKENI come from the germline V gene. CDR3 bases: TGTGCCAGCTCACCTCGGGGGCTCGAGGAGCAGTACTTC. As protein: CASSPRGLEEQYF.

This clonotype occurred many times. The rearrangement uses TRBV30 and TRBJ1-1, with no clear D. The CDR3 length is 13 residues. Between the trimmed V and J ends, which lost 3 bases and 4 bases, there was a span of 12 bases. Per the germline V gene, CDR1 is GTSNPN and CDR2 is SVGIG (reference sequence). The CDR3 protein is CAWSPVLSTEAFF. The CDR3 nucleotides read TGTGCCTGGAGCCCCGTTTTAAGCACTGAAGCTTTCTTT.

The table lists this clonotype with many counts. This chain joins TRBV6-5 and TRBJ1-2; D unclear. Per the germline V gene, CDR1 is MNHEY and CDR2 is SVGAGI. The germline V and J ends were trimmed by 4 bases and 3 bases, with 12 bases remaining between them. CDR3 length: 14 residues. The CDR3 spells CASSFLDGDYGYTF. CDR3 in DNA: TGTGCCAGCAGTTTCCTGGACGGGGACTATGGCTACACCTTC.

This clonotype was picked up many times. The chain uses TRBV5-1 and TRBJ2-6; D is undetermined. Germline V lookup: CDR1 SGHRS, CDR2 YFSETQ. The CDR3 sequence is 17 residues long. Trimming pared 6 bases from V and 0 bases from J, leaving 16 bases between. The CDR3 region is CASTDDVRGSGANVLTF. CDR3 bases: TGCGCCAGCACCGACGATGTGCGCGGCTCTGGGGCCAACGTCCTGACTTTC. The full variable domain, in which reference TRBV5-1 and TRBJ2-6 provide the parts outside the CDR3, is KAGVTQTPRYLIKTRGQQVTLSCSPISGHRSVSWYQQTPGQGLQFLFEYFSETQRNKGNFPGRFSGRQFSNSRSEMNVSTLELGDSALYLCASTDDVRGSGANVLTFGAGSRLTVL.

This clonotype is judged medium-sized. The V and J genes are TRBV9 and TRBJ2-5; D is tentatively TRBD1 or TRBD2 (6 bases each). In germline, CDR1 is SGDLS, CDR2 YYNGEE. The CDR3 spans 15 residues. The V end lost 0 bases, the J end lost 5 bases, and 14 bases lay between the germline ends. CDR3 DNA sequence: TGTGCCAGCAGCGTAGCTGGGGGGCTGGAGGAGACCCAGTACTTC. It specifies CASSVAGGLEETQYF. The entire variable domain, with the rest obtained from reference TRBV9 and TRBJ2-5, is as follows: DSGVTQTPKHLITATGQRVTLRCSPRSGDLSVYWYQQSLDQGLQFLIQYYNGEERAKGNILERFSAQQFPDLHSELNLSSLELGDSALYFCASSVAGGLEETQYFGPGTRLLVL.

This clonotype was observed many times. As DNA, the CDR3 is TGTGCCAGCAGCCAAGAGGGGCGGACTAGCGTAGAAGAGACCCAGTACTTC. Its translation: CASSQEGRTSVEETQYF. The chain links TRBV3-1 to TRBJ2-5, with TRBD2 matching over 9 bases. CDR3 size: 17 residues. Losses at the gene ends were 0 bases for V and 3 bases for J; bases not matched to a gene: 8. Looked up from germline, CDR1 is LGHDT and CDR2 is YNNKEL (reference sequence).

The chain combines TRBV20-1 with TRBJ2-5; D gene ambiguous. This CDR3 has 12 residues. The germline gives CDR1 DFQATT, CDR2 SNEGSKA (reference sequence). Trimming removed 6 bases from V and 2 bases from J, with 10 bases in between. In nucleotides, the CDR3 is TGCAGTGCCCTGCCACAGCAAGAGACCCAGTACTTC. Protein sequence: CSALPQQETQYF.

This clonotype was observed many times. The V and J genes are TRBV27 and TRBJ1-2; 12 positions match TRBD1. CDR1 is MNHEY and CDR2 is SMNVEV in the germline V gene (reference sequence). The CDR3 contains 19 residues. The V segment lost 0 bases and the J segment 5 bases; nucleotides outside the gene matches: 13. CDR3 nucleotide sequence: TGTGCCAGCAGTTTATCGGTGGGCGGGACAGGGGGCGCGGGGTATGGCTACACCTTC. This sequence encodes CASSLSVGGTGGAGYGYTF.

This clonotype was found many times. The V gene is TRBV20-1, the J gene TRBJ1-2; D unresolved. This CDR3 is built from 15 residues. Trimming took off 6 bases at V and 0 bases at J, with 17 bases between the two ends. Germline-derived CDR1 and CDR2 are DFQATT and SNEGSKA (reference sequence). CDR3 sequence: CSAVPVVTANYGYTF. Written as DNA, the CDR3 is TGCAGTGCCGTTCCGGTGGTGACTGCTAACTATGGCTACACCTTC.

This clonotype was seen at least ten times. This chain uses TRBV7-8 with TRBJ1-1; no definite D call. From germline, CDR1 is SGHVS and CDR2 FQNEAQ. This CDR3 spans 15 amino acids. V was cut by 4 bases and J by 2 bases, with 14 bases left in between. The CDR3 coding sequence is TGTGCCAGCAGCTCGCTACAGAGGCCAAACACTGAAGCTTTCTTT. Amino acid sequence: CASSSLQRPNTEAFF.

This clonotype was seen repeatedly, ten times or more. This chain connects TRBV5-3 to TRBJ1-5; D is undetermined. TRBV5-3 is labeled an ORF, and its function is uncertain. This CDR3 contains 12 residues. Between the trimmed V and J ends, which lost 5 bases and 7 bases, there was a span of 10 bases. The CDR3 loop reads CARRVGEQPQHF. The CDR3 DNA reads as TGTGCCAGAAGAGTTGGGGAACAGCCCCAGCATTTT.

The chain joins TRBV9 to TRBJ1-1; 7 bases match TRBD1. V lost 4 bases and J lost 1; bases outside the gene matches: 4. The germline V gene has CDR1 SGDLS and CDR2 YYNGEE. CDR3 length: 14 residues. The CDR3 DNA follows: TGTGCCAGCAGCCGACAGGGCACGAACACTGAAGCTTTCTTT. It encodes CASSRQGTNTEAFF.